This T cell receptor (beta chain) emerged from a study of blood T cell repertoires in COVID-19. Study as a whole: Samples of COVID-19 (acute and convalescent) were obtained from the United States, Italy and Spain.

TCRdb keeps only in-frame clones here, not all; method: immunoSEQ multiplex PCR. Among about 130,000 clones listed, about 80% were seen once. Germline values: CDR1 LNHNV, CDR2 YYDKDF (reference sequence). CDR3 length: 14 residues. Unmatched junction bases numbered 3, after V lost 3 bases and J lost 2 bases. This clone came up a few times. The J gene is TRBJ1-1, the V gene TRBV15, with 7 bases lining up with TRBD1. This receptor was taken from a woman between 45 and 65 years old with acute or convalescent COVID-19. Sequenced sample: peripheral blood. The CDR3 DNA reads as TGTGCCACCAGCAGCAGGGGGAGAAACACTGAAGCTTTCTTT. It encodes CATSSRGRNTEAFF.